This T cell receptor beta chain was identified during a study of identifying expanded T cells in peripheral blood. No infections or other immune events were documented during collection. Assay: immunoSEQ multiplex PCR; the TCRdb copy retains only in-frame clones and omits some. This repertoire shows about 100,000 clones, around 90% found once; its top ten account for 4.5% to 6.5%. The sequence was collected from a person aged 18 to 75 in good health. Sequencing used blood.

CDR3: CAITEGARGGNSPLHF. The DNA for the CDR3 is TGTGCCATCACAGAGGGGGCGCGGGGCGGAAATTCACCCCTCCACTTT. The rearrangement uses TRBV2 and TRBJ1-6, with 7 bases fitting TRBD1. The V segment lost 10 bases and the J segment 7 bases; nucleotides outside the gene matches: 16. In germline, CDR1 is SNHLY, CDR2 FYNNEI. CDR3 length equals 16 residues.